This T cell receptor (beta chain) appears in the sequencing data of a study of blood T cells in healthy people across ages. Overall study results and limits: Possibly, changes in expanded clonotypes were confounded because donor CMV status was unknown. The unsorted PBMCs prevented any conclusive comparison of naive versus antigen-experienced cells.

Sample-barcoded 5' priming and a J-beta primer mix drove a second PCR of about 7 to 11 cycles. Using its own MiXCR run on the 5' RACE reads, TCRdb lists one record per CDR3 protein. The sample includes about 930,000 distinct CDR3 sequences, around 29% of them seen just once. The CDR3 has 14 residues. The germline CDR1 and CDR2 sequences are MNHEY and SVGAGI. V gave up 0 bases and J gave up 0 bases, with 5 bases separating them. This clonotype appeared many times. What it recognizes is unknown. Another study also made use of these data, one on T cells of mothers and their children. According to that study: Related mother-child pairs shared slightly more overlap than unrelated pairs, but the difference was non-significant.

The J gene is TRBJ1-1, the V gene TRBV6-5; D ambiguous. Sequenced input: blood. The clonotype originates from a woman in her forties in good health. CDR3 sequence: CASSYSVMNTEAFF. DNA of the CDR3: TGTGCCAGCAGTTACTCGGTCATGAACACTGAAGCTTTCTTT.